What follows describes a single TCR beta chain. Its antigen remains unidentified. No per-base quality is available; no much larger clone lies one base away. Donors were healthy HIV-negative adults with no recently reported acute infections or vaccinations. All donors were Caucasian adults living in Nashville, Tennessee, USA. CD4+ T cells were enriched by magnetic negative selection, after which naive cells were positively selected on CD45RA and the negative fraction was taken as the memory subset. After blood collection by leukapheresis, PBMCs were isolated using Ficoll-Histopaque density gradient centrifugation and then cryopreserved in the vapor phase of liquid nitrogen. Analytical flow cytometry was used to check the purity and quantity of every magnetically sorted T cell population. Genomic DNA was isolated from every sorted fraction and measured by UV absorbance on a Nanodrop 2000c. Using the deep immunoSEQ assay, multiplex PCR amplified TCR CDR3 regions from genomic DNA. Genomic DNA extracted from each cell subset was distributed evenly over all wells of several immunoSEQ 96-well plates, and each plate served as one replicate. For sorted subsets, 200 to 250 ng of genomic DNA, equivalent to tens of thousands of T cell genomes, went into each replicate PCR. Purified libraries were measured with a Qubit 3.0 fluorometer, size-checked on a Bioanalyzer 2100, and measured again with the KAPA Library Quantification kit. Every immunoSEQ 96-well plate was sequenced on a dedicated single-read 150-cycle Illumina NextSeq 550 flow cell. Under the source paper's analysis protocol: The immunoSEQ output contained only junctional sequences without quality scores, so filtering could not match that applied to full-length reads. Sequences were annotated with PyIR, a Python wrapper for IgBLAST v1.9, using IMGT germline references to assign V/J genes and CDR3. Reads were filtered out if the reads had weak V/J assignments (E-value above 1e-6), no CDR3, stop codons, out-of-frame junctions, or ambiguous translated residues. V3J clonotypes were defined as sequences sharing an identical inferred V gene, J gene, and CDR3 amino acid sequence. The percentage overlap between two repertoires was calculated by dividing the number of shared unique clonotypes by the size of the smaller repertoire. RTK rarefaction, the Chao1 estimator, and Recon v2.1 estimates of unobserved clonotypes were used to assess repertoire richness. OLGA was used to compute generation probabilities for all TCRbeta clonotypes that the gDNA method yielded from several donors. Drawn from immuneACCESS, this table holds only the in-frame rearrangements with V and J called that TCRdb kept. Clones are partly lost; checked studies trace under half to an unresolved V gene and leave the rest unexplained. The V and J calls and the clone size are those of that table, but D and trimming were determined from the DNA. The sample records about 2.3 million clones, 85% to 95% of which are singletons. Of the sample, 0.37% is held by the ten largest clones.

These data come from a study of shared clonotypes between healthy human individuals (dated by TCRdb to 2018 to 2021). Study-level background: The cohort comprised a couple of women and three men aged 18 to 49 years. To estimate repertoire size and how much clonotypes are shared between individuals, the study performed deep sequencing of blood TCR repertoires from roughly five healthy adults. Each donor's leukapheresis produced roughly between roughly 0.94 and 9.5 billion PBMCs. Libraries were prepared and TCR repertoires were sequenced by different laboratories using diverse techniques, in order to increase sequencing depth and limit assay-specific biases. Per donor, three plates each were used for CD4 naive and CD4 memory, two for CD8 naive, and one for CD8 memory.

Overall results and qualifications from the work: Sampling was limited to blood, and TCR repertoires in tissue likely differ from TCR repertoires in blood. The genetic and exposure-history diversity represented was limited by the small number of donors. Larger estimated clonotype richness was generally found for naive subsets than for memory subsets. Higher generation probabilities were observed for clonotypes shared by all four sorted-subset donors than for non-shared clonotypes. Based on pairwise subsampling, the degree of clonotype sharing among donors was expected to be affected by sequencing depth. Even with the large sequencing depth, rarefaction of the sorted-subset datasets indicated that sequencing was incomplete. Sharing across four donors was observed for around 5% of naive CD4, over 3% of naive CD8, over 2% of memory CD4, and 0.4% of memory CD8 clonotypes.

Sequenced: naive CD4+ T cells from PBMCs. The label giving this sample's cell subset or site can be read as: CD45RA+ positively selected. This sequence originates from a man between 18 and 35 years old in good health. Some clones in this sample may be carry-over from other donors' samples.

The DNA sequence is given as TGTGCCAGCAGCCCCCGGGGACAGGCGAATTCACCCCTCCACTTT. This is translated as CASSPRGQANSPLHF. The chain links TRBV11-2 with TRBJ1-6; 8 middle bases align to TRBD1. CDR1 SGHAT and CDR2 FQNNGV were looked up in the germline V gene. Relative to germline, V is missing 5 bases and J is missing 7 bases, with 7 bases of the junction outside any gene match. Counted from cysteine to phenylalanine, this CDR3 has 15 amino acids. The entry retains the CDR3 DNA only, 45 bases that are in frame from base 1.